This TCR beta chain was recorded in a study of technical replicates of blood from a handful of donors. Sequencing was performed with immunoSEQ multiplex PCR; in TCRdb, only in-frame clones are kept and a portion is missing. The data show over 70,000 clones, 95% seen once. Germline V gene lookup returns CDR1 MDHEN and CDR2 SYDVKM. Unmatched junction bases numbered 20, after V lost 7 bases and J lost 8 bases. This CDR3 contains 17 residues. Sequenced sample: T cells isolated from PBMCs. This clonotype was obtained from a human donor in good health. The chain combines TRBV28 with TRBJ2-1, with 7 positions matching TRBD2. The CDR3, as DNA: TGTGCCAGCACCTCTCCCGGGGGACTCGCGGGGGTCGATGAGCAGTTCTTC. Translation: CASTSPGGLAGVDEQFF.